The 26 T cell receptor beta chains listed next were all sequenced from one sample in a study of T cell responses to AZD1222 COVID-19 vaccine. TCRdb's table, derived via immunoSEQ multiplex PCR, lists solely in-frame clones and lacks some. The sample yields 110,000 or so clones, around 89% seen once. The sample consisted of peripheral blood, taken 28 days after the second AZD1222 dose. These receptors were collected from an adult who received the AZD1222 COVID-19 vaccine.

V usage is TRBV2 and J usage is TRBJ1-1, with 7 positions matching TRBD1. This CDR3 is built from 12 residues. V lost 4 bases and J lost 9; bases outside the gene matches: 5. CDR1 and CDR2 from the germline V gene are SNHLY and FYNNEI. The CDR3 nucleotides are TGTGCCAGCAGTGTTGAGGACAGGAAAGCTTTCTTT. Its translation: CASSVEDRKAFF.

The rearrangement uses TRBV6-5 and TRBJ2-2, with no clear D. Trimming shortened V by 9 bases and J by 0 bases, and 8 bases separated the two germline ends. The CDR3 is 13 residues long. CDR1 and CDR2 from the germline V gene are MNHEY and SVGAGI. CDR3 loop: CASNSANTGELFF. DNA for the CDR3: TGTGCCAGTAATTCGGCGAACACCGGGGAGCTGTTTTTT.

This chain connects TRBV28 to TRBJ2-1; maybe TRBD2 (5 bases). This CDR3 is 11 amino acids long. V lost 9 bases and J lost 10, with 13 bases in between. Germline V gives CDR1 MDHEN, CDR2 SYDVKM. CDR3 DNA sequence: TGTGCCAGTCAGTTACTAGTGGAGCAGTTCTTC. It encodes CASQLLVEQFF.

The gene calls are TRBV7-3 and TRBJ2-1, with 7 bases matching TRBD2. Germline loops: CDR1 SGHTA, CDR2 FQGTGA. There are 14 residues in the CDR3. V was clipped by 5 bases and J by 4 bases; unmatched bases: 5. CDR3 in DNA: TGTGCCAGCAGCCCGGGACTAACTTACAATGAGCAGTTCTTC. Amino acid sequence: CASSPGLTYNEQFF.

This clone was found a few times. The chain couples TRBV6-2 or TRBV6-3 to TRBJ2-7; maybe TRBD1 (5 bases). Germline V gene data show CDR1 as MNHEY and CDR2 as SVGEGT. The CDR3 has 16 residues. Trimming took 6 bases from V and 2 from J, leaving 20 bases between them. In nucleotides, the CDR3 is TGTGCCAGCAGCCGGACCCACAGGCCGACCCCCTACGAGCAGTACTTC. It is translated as CASSRTHRPTPYEQYF.

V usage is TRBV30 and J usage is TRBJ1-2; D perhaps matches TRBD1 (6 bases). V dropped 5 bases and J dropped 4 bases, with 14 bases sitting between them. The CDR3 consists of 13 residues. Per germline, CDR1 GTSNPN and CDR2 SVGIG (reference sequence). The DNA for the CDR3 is TGTGCCTGGCCGATACAGGGAACCTATGGCTACACCTTC. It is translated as CAWPIQGTYGYTF.

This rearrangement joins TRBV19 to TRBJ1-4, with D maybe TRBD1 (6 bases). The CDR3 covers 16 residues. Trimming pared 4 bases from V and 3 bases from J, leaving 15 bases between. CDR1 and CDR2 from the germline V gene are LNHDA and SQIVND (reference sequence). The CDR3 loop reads CASSRDDRTPNEKLFF. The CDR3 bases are TGTGCCAGTAGTAGGGATGACAGGACCCCTAATGAAAAACTGTTTTTT.

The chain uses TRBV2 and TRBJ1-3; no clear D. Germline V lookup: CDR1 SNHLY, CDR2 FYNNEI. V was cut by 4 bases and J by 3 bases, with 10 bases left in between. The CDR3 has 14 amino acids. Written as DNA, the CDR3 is TGTGCCAGCAGTGGACAAGCCTATGGAAACACCATATATTTT. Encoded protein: CASSGQAYGNTIYF.

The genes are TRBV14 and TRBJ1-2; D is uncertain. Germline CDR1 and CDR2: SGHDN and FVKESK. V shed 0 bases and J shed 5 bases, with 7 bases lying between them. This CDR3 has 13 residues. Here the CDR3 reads CASSQESRYGYTF. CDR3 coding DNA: TGTGCCAGCAGCCAAGAATCCCGGTATGGCTACACCTTC.

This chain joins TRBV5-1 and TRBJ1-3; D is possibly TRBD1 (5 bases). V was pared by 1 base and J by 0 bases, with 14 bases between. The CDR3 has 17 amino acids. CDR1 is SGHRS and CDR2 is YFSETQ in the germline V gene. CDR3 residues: CASSLLGTASSGNTIYF. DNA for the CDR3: TGCGCCAGCAGCTTGCTCGGGACGGCCTCCTCTGGAAACACCATATATTTT.

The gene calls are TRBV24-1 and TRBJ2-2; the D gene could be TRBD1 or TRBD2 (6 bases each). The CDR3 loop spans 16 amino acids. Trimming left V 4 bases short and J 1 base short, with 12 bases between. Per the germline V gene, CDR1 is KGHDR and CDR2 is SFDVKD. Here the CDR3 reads CATSEGGGLNTGELFF. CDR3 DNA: TGTGCCACCAGTGAGGGTGGGGGGCTGAACACCGGGGAGCTGTTTTTT.

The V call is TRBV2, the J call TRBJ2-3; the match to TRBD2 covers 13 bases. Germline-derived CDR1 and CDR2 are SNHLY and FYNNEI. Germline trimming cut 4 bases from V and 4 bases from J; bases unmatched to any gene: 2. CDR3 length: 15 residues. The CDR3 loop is CASSGTSGGSDTQYF. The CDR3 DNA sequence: TGTGCCAGCAGTGGGACTAGCGGGGGATCAGATACGCAGTATTTT.

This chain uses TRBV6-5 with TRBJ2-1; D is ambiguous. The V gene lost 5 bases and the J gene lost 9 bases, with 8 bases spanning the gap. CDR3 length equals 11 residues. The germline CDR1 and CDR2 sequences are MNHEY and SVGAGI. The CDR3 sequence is CASSQHGEQFF. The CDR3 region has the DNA TGTGCCAGCAGTCAACACGGTGAGCAGTTCTTC.

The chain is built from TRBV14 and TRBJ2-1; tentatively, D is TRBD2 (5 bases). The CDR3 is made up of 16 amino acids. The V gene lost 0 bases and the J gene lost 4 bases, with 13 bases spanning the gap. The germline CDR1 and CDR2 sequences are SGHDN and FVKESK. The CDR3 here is CASSQDHAPGYNEQFF. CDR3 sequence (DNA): TGTGCCAGCAGCCAAGATCACGCCCCGGGGTACAATGAGCAGTTCTTC.

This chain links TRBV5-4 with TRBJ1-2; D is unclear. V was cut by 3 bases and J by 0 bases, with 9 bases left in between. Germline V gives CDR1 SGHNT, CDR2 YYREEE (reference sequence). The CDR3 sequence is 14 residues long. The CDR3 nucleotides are TGTGCCAGCAGCTCGCCCGAAGCTAACTATGGCTACACCTTC. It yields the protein CASSSPEANYGYTF.

The CDR3 nucleotides are TGCGCCAGCAGCCAAGATATCAGGACAGATCTTAACTATGGCTACACCTTC. Translated, it gives CASSQDIRTDLNYGYTF. This chain uses TRBV4-3 with TRBJ1-2; the D gene is possibly TRBD1 (6 bases). Trimming pared 0 bases from V and 1 base from J, leaving 15 bases between. Germline V gene sequence: CDR1 LGHNA, CDR2 YSLEER. The CDR3 length is 17 residues.

CDR3 loop: CASSKSRGDWNEQFF. The CDR3 DNA is TGTGCCAGCAGCAAATCGCGGGGGGATTGGAATGAGCAGTTCTTC. The gene calls are TRBV7-8 and TRBJ2-1; 8 nucleotides line up with TRBD2. The length of the CDR3 is 15 residues. Germline V CDR1 and CDR2: SGHVS, FQNEAQ. Unmatched junction bases numbered 10, after V lost 5 bases and J lost 7 bases.

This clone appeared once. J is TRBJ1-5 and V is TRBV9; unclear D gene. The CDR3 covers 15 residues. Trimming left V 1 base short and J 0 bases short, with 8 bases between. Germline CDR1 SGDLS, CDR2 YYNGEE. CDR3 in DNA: TGTGCCAGCAGCGTAACAGCCTATAGCAATCAGCCCCAGCATTTT. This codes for CASSVTAYSNQPQHF.

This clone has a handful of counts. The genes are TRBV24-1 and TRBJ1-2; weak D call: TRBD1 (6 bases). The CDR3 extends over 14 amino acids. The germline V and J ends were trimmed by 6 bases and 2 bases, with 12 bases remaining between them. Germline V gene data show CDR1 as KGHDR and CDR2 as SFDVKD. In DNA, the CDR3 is TGTGCCACCAGTCGTGCCCAGGGGAACTATGGCTACACCTTC. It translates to CATSRAQGNYGYTF.

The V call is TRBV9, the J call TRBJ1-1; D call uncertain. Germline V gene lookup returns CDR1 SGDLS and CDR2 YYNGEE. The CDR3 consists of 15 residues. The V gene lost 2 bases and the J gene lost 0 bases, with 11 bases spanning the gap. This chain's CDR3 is CASSVGRSMNTEAFF. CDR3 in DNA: TGTGCCAGCAGCGTGGGCAGAAGTATGAACACTGAAGCTTTCTTT.

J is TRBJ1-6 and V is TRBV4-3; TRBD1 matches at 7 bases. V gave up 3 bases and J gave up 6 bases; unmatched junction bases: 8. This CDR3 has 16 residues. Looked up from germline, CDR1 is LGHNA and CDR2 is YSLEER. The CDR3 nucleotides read TGCGCCAGCAGCCAGGGACAGCCCCGTTTTAATTCACCCCTCCACTTT. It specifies CASSQGQPRFNSPLHF.

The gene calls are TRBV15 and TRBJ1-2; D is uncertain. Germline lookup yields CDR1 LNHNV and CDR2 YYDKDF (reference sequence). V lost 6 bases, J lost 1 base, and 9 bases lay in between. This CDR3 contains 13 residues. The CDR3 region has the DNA TGTGCCACCAGTTACGACGGTAACTATGGCTACACCTTC. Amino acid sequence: CATSYDGNYGYTF.

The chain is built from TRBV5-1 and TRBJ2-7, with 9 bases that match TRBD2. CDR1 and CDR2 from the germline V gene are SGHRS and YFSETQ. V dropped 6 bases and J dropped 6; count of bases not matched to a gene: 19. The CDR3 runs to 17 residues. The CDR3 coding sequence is TGCGCCAGCACCAGCCCGCAGGCTAGCGGGAAAGTAGGCGAGCAGTACTTC. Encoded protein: CASTSPQASGKVGEQYF.

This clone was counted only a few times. Here the CDR3 reads CASSERTSGGTDTQYF. In DNA, the CDR3 is TGTGCCAGCAGTGAACGGACTAGCGGGGGAACAGATACGCAGTATTTT. This rearrangement joins TRBV6-4 to TRBJ2-3; 13 bases fit TRBD2. The CDR3 length is 16 residues. Germline trimming cut 3 bases from V and 3 bases from J; bases unmatched to any gene: 3. Germline V gene data show CDR1 as MRHNA and CDR2 as SNTAGT.

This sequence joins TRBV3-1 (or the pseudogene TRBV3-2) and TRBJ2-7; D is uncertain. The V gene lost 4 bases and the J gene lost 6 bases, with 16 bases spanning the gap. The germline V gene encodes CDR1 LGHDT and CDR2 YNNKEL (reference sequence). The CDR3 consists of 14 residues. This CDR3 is CASSPLNPFLEQYF. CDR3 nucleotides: TGTGCCAGCAGCCCACTCAACCCCTTCCTCGAGCAGTACTTC.

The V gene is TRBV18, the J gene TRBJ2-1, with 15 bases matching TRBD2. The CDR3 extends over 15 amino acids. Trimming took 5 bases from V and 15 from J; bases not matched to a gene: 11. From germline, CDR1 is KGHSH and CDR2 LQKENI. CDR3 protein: CASSTGLAGGPYLFF. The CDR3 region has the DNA TGTGCCAGCTCAACCGGACTAGCGGGAGGGCCATATCTGTTCTTC.